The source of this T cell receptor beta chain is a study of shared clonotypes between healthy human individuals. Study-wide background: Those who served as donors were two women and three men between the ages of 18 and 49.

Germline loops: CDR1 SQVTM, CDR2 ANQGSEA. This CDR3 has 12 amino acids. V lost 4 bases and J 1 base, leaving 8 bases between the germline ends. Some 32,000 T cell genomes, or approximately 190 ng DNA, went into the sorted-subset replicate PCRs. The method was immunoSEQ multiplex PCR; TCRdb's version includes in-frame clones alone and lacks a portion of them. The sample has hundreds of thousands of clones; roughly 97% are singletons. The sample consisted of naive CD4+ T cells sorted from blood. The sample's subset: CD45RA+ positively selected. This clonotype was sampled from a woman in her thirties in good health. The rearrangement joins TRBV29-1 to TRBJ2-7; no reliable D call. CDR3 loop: CSVVIVSYEQYF. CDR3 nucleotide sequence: TGCAGCGTTGTTATAGTTTCCTACGAGCAGTACTTC.